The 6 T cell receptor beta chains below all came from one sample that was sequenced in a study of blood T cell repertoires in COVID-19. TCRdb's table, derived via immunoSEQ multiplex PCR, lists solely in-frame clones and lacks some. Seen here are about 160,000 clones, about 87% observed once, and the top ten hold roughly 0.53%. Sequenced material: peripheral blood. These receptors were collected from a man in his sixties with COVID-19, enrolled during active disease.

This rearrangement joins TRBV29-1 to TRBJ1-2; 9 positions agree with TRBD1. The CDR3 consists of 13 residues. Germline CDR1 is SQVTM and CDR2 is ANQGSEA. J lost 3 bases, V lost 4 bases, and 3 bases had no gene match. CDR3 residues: CSVGQGEDYGYTF. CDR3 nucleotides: TGCAGCGTTGGACAGGGGGAAGACTATGGCTACACCTTC.

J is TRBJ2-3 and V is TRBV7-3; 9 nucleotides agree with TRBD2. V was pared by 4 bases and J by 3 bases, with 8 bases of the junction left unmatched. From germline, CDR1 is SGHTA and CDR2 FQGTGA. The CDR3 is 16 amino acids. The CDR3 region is CASSSTGTSNTDTQYF. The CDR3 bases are TGTGCCAGCAGCTCTACCGGGACTAGCAATACAGATACGCAGTATTTT.

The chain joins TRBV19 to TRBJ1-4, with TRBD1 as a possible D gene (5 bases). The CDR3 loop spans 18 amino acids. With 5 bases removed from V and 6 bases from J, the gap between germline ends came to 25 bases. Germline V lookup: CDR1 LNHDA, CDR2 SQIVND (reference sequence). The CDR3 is CASSARAGPGRPDEKLFF. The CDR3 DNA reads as TGTGCCAGTAGTGCAAGAGCCGGACCAGGGCGCCCAGATGAAAAACTGTTTTTT.

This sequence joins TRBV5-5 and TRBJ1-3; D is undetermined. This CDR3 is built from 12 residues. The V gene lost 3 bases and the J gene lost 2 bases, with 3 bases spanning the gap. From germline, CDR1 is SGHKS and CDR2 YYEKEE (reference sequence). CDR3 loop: CASSYTGNTIYF. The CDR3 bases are TGTGCCAGCAGCTACACTGGAAACACCATATATTTT.

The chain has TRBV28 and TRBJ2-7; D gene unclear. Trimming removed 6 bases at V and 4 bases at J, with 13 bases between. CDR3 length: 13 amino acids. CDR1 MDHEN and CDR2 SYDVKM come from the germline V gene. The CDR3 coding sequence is TGTGCCAGCAGCTTAGATACTCGGTACGAGCAGTACTTC. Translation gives CASSLDTRYEQYF.

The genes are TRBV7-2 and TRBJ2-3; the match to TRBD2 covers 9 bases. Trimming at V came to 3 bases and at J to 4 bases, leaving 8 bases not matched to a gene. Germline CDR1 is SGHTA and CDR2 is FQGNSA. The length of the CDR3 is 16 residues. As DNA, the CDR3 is TGTGCCAGCAGCTTCGGGTTTCTAGCGGGACCAGATACGCAGTATTTT. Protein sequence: CASSFGFLAGPDTQYF.